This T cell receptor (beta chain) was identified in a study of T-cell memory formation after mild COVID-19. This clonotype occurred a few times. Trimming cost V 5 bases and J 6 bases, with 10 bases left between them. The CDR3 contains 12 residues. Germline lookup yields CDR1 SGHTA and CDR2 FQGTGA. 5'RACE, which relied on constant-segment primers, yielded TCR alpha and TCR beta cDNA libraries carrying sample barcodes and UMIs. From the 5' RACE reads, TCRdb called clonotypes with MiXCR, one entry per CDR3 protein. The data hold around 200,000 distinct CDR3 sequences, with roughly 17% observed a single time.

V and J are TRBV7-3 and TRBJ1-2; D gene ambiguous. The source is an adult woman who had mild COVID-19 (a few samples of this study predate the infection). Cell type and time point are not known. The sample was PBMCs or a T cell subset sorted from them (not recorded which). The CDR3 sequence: CASSQDGDGYTF. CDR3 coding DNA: TGTGCCAGCAGCCAGGATGGGGATGGCTACACCTTC.